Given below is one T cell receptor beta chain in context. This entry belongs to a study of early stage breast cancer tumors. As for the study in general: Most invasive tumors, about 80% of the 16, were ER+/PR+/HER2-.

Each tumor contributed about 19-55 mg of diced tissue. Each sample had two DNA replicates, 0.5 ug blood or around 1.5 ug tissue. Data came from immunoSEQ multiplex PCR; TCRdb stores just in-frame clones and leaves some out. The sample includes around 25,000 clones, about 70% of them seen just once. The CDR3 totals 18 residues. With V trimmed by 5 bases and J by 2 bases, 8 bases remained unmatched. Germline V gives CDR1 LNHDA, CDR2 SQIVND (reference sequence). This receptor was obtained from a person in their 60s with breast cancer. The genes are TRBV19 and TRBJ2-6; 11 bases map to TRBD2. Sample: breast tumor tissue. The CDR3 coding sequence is TGTGCCAGTAGTCCCGTGACTAGCGGGATGGCTGGGGCCAACGTCCTGACTTTC. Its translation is CASSPVTSGMAGANVLTF.